A single sample gave rise to the 20 T cell receptor beta chains below, sequenced in a study of T cells after yellow fever vaccination. Each CDR3 protein is one row after TCRdb ran MiXCR on the 5' RACE reads. The sample comprises around 320,000 distinct CDR3 sequences, 7.5% to 9.5% of which are singletons, and approximately 3.3% rests with the top ten. The material sequenced was CD4+ T cells sorted from PBMCs, taken 5 days after the yellow fever booster vaccination. Every receptor here comes from a man in his late teens or twenties who received the YFV17D yellow fever vaccine.

The rearrangement uses TRBV4-3 and TRBJ2-1; possibly TRBD2 for D (6 bases). Germline V gene lookup returns CDR1 LGHNA and CDR2 YSLEER. Trimming stripped 0 bases from V and 12 bases from J, with 12 bases between. The CDR3 is made up of 13 amino acids. CDR3 in amino acids: CASSQESWGLQFF. The DNA for the CDR3 is TGCGCCAGCAGCCAAGAGTCGTGGGGACTGCAGTTCTTC.

This clonotype was seen ten or more times. The V gene is TRBV5-1, the J gene TRBJ1-5, with D maybe TRBD1 (6 bases). The germline V and J ends were trimmed by 5 bases and 5 bases, with 11 bases remaining between them. This CDR3 comprises 13 residues. Germline values: CDR1 SGHRS, CDR2 YFSETQ. The CDR3 nucleotides read TGCGCCAGCAGTTGGGACATGGATCAGCCCCAGCATTTT. It encodes CASSWDMDQPQHF. Full variable domain (rest looked up from reference TRBV5-1 and TRBJ1-5): KAGVTQTPRYLIKTRGQQVTLSCSPISGHRSVSWYQQTPGQGLQFLFEYFSETQRNKGNFPGRFSGRQFSNSRSEMNVSTLELGDSALYLCASSWDMDQPQHFGDGTRLSIL.

This clonotype was found a few times. The chain recombines TRBV20-1 with TRBJ2-6; D ambiguous. CDR1 DFQATT and CDR2 SNEGSKA come from the germline V gene (reference sequence). V was trimmed by 3 bases and J by 0 bases, leaving 9 bases between them. The CDR3 has 15 amino acids. The CDR3 DNA is TGCAGTGCTAGGACACCTAGCTCTGGGGCCAACGTCCTGACTTTC. This sequence encodes CSARTPSSGANVLTF.

In this sample, this clonotype turned up many times. V usage is TRBV29-1 and J usage is TRBJ1-5; D may be TRBD1 (5 bases). CDR3 length: 12 residues. The ends were cut back, 7 bases at V and 4 bases at J, with 11 bases in the middle. Germline V gene data show CDR1 as SQVTM and CDR2 as ANQGSEA. The CDR3 protein is CSAGGGNQPQHF. The CDR3 DNA is TGCAGCGCCGGGGGGGGGAATCAGCCCCAGCATTTT.

This chain joins TRBV4-3 and TRBJ1-3; D not resolved. The germline V gene encodes CDR1 LGHNA and CDR2 YSLEER. The CDR3 spans 16 residues. The V and J ends lost 1 base and 0 bases respectively, with 10 bases between them. CDR3 sequence reads: CASSQVSGTSGNTIYF. In nucleotides, the CDR3 is TGCGCCAGCAGCCAAGTATCGGGTACCTCTGGAAACACCATATATTTT.

The sample holds a few counts of this clonotype. The V call is TRBV5-4, the J call TRBJ2-3, with 9 bases aligning to TRBD2. CDR3 length equals 15 residues. The ends lost 4 bases at V and 5 bases at J; junction bases unmatched: 8. Germline assignment: CDR1 SGHNT and CDR2 YYREEE (reference sequence). CDR3 sequence: CASSKPLAGIDTQYF. CDR3 DNA sequence: TGTGCCAGCAGCAAGCCCCTAGCGGGGATAGATACGCAGTATTTT.

The chain couples TRBV29-1 to TRBJ1-6; D gene ambiguous. This CDR3 region has 13 residues. Germline CDR1 and CDR2: SQVTM and ANQGSEA. Trimming left V 6 bases short and J 8 bases short, with 14 bases between. In DNA, the CDR3 is TGCAGCGTCAAAGAGGAGTGGGATTCACCCCTCCACTTT. This encodes CSVKEEWDSPLHF.

J is TRBJ2-1 and V is TRBV4-3; 8 nucleotides match TRBD2. With V trimmed by 1 base and J by 0 bases, 5 bases remained unmatched. Germline CDR1 is LGHNA and CDR2 is YSLEER. The CDR3 covers 17 residues. CDR3: CASSQGLAPSSYNEQFF. For the CDR3, the DNA is TGCGCCAGCAGCCAAGGACTAGCGCCGAGCTCCTACAATGAGCAGTTCTTC.

The sample holds a few counts of this clonotype. This chain uses TRBV12-5 with TRBJ2-7; TRBD1 aligns across 7 bases. The CDR3 is made up of 13 amino acids. CDR1 and CDR2 from the germline V gene are LGHNT and FRNRAP. V lost 3 bases, J lost 2 bases, and 1 base stayed unmatched. The CDR3, as DNA: TGTGCTAGTGGTTTCGGACAGGCCTACGAGCAGTACTTC. Translated, it gives CASGFGQAYEQYF.

This clonotype was seen repeatedly, ten times or more. The gene calls are TRBV7-9 and TRBJ2-2; D not resolved. Germline lookup yields CDR1 SEHNR and CDR2 FQNEAQ (reference sequence). The CDR3 totals 14 residues. Trimming pared 6 bases from V and 0 bases from J, leaving 8 bases between. Written as DNA, the CDR3 is TGTGCCAGCAGGGGTCAGGCGAACACCGGGGAGCTGTTTTTT. Translating it yields CASRGQANTGELFF. The full variable domain, rest sourced from reference TRBV7-9 and TRBJ2-2, is DTGVSQNPRHKITKRGQNVTFRCDPISEHNRLYWYRQTLGQGPEFLTYFQNEAQLEKSRLLSDRFSAERPKGSFSTLEIQRTEQGDSAMYLCASRGQANTGELFFGEGSRLTVL.

The chain combines TRBV4-1 with TRBJ2-3, with D perhaps matching TRBD2 (6 bases). This CDR3 contains 16 residues. Germline V gene data show CDR1 as MGHRA and CDR2 as YSYEKL. V shed 4 bases and J shed 4 bases, with 18 bases lying between them. The CDR3 DNA reads TGCGCCAGCAGCCGCCCCGAGGCGGGGTACTCAGATACGCAGTATTTT. Protein: CASSRPEAGYSDTQYF.

In this sample, this clonotype turned up many times. The gene calls are TRBV20-1 and TRBJ2-1; 11 bases are a match to TRBD2. The CDR3 contains 15 residues. Unmatched junction bases numbered 13, after V lost 6 bases and J lost 9 bases. Germline assignment: CDR1 DFQATT and CDR2 SNEGSKA (reference sequence). This CDR3 reads CSARPSGGRKGEQFF. The DNA of the CDR3 is TGCAGTGCCCGGCCTAGCGGGGGGAGGAAGGGTGAGCAGTTCTTC.

This clonotype came up a few times. CDR3 amino acids: CASSDPTGSEEKLFF. Here the CDR3 DNA reads TGTGCCAGCAGTGACCCGACAGGGTCGGAAGAAAAACTGTTTTTT. This chain joins TRBV6-6 and TRBJ1-4, with 7 bases identical to TRBD1. J gave up 8 bases and V 5 bases, and 11 bases lay outside the gene matches. This CDR3 comprises 15 residues. Germline V gene sequence: CDR1 MNHNY, CDR2 SVGAGI (reference sequence).

This clonotype was observed a handful of times. This rearrangement joins TRBV4-3 to TRBJ2-7, with 7 bases fitting TRBD1. From germline, CDR1 is LGHNA and CDR2 YSLEER. The CDR3 runs to 14 residues. J was trimmed by 1 base and V by 1 base; bases with no gene match: 1. The CDR3 coding sequence is TGCGCCAGCAGCCAAGGCAGGGGGTCCTACGAGCAGTACTTC. This gives the protein CASSQGRGSYEQYF.

The V and J genes are TRBV3-1 and TRBJ2-5; 11 bases map to TRBD1. V shed 3 bases and J 5 bases; nucleotides not matched to a gene: 5. Germline V CDR1 and CDR2: LGHDT, YNNKEL (reference sequence). This CDR3 is 15 amino acids long. CDR3 nucleotides: TGTGCCAGCAGCCACCGGGACAGGGGGTTGGAGACCCAGTACTTC. Its translation is CASSHRDRGLETQYF.

This clonotype occurred a few times. The CDR3 nucleotides read TGTGCCAGCAGCCAAGAGCTAGCGGCCGTTTTAAGACCCACAGATACGCAGTATTTT. This encodes CASSQELAAVLRPTDTQYF. The chain carries TRBV14 and TRBJ2-3, with 7 bases aligning to TRBD2. Germline V gene sequence: CDR1 SGHDN, CDR2 FVKESK. Unmatched junction bases numbered 14, after V lost 0 bases and J lost 2 bases. The CDR3 has 19 residues.

This clonotype was seen more than once but under ten times. This rearrangement joins TRBV5-1 to TRBJ1-1, with D possibly matching TRBD1 (5 bases). The CDR3 consists of 15 residues. The germline CDR1 and CDR2 sequences are SGHRS and YFSETQ. The germline V and J ends were trimmed by 0 bases and 3 bases, with 12 bases remaining between them. CDR3 region: CASSLVGDLDTEAFF. CDR3 nucleotide sequence: TGCGCCAGCAGCTTGGTGGGGGACCTGGACACTGAAGCTTTCTTT.

This chain links TRBV24-1 with TRBJ2-5; D unresolved. V was pared by 4 bases and J by 7 bases, with 12 bases between. CDR1 is KGHDR, CDR2 SFDVKD, per germline. The CDR3 loop spans 13 amino acids. The CDR3 DNA follows: TGTGCCACCAGTGACCCCAACGACGGGACCCAGTACTTC. It encodes CATSDPNDGTQYF.

This clonotype turned up a few times. The chain joins TRBV12-3 or TRBV12-4 to TRBJ2-7; a weak D match, TRBD2 (6 bases). The CDR3 runs 13 residues. V was shortened by 6 bases and J by 6 bases, with 15 bases between the two germline ends. CDR3 DNA: TGTGCCAGCAGGGGGACTTATGGGGCCGAGCAGTACTTC. This gives the protein CASRGTYGAEQYF.

This chain connects TRBV3-1 to TRBJ2-1; no clear D. Per germline, CDR1 LGHDT and CDR2 YNNKEL (reference sequence). This CDR3 comprises 16 residues. V was shortened by 0 bases and J by 6 bases, with 15 bases between the two germline ends. CDR3 residues: CASSQDLGWPRNEQFF. The CDR3 DNA reads as TGTGCCAGCAGCCAAGATCTAGGGTGGCCCCGCAATGAGCAGTTCTTC.